This T cell receptor beta chain stems from a study of blood T cells in healthy people across ages. General study points: A strong correlation was found between TCR beta diversity and the percentage of naive T cells. More naive CD4+ cells and higher diversity were found in long-lived than in aged donors.

A second about 6 to 11 cycle PCR used barcoded and J-beta primers. A template-switch adaptor containing 12 random nucleotides labeled each cDNA molecule. In TCRdb, the 5' RACE reads were re-called with MiXCR into one record per CDR3 protein. The table records about a million distinct CDR3 sequences, roughly 51% of them present only once. The CDR3 contains 18 residues. Unmatched junction bases numbered 19, after V lost 4 bases and J lost 11 bases. Germline V gives CDR1 LGHNA, CDR2 YSLEER. As for this clonotype: The target antigen is unknown.

The specimen was blood. The TCR comes from an older woman in good health. The chain recombines TRBV4-3 with TRBJ2-5; the match to TRBD2 covers 13 bases. Here the CDR3 reads CASSREAPGLAGRNEQYF. The CDR3 DNA is TGCGCCAGCAGCCGAGAGGCACCGGGACTAGCGGGAAGGAATGAGCAGTACTTC.